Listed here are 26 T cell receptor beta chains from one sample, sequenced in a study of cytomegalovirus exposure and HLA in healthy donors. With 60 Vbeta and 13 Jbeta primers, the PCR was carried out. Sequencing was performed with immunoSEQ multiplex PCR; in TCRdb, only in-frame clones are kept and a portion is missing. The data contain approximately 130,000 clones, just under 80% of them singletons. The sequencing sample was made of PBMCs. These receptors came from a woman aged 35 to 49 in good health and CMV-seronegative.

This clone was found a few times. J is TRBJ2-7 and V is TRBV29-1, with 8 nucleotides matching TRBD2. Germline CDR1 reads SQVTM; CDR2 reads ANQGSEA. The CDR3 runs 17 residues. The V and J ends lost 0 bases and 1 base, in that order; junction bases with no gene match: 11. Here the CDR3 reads CSVEDWGSGGGSYEQYF. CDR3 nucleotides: TGCAGCGTTGAAGATTGGGGTTCCGGGGGGGGATCCTACGAGCAGTACTTC.

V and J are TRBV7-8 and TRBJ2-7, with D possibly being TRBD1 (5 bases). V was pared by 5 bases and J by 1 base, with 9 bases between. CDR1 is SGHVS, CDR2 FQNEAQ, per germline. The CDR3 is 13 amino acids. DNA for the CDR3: TGTGCCAGCAGCGCCGGACAATCCTACGAGCAGTACTTC. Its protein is CASSAGQSYEQYF.

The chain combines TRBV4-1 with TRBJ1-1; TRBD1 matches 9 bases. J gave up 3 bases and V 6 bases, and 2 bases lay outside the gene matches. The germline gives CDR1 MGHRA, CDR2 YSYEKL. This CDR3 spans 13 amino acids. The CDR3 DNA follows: TGCGCCAGCAGTTGGGACAGGGACACTGAAGCTTTCTTT. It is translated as CASSWDRDTEAFF.

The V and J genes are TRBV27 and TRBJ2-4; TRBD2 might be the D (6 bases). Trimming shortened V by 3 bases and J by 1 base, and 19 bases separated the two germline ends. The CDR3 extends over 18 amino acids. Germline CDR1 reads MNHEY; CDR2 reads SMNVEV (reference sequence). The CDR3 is CASSFGGGGRRAKNIQYF. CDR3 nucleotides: TGTGCCAGCAGTTTCGGGGGTGGGGGGAGAAGGGCCAAAAACATTCAGTACTTC.

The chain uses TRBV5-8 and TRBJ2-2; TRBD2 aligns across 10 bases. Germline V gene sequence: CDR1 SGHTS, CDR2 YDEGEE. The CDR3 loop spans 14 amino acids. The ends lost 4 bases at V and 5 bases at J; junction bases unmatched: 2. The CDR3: CASSVAGGTGELFF. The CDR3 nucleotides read TGTGCCAGCAGCGTAGCGGGAGGTACCGGGGAGCTGTTTTTT. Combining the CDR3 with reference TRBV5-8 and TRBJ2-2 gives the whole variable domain EAGVTQSPTHLIKTRGQQATLRCSPISGHTSVYWYQQALGLGLQFLLWYDEGEERNRGNFPPRFSGRQFPNYSSELNVNALELEDSALYLCASSVAGGTGELFFGEGSRLTVL.

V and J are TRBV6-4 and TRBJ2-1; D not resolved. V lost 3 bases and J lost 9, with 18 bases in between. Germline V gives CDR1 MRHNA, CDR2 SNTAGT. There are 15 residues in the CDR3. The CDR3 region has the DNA TGTGCCAGCAGTGAGAGCGAGACCCCCCGCATTGAGCAGTTCTTC. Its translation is CASSESETPRIEQFF.

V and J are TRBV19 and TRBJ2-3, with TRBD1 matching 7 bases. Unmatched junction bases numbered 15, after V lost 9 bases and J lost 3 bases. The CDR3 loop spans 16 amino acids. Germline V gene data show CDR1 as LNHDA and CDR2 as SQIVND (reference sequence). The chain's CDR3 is CASRNSIRQGTDTQYF. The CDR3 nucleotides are TGTGCCAGCCGAAATTCCATTCGACAGGGAACAGATACGCAGTATTTT.

DNA for the CDR3: TGTGCCAGCAGCTCGGGACAGGGAATTGGCAGCCCTTACGAGCAGTACTTC. This encodes CASSSGQGIGSPYEQYF. The V and J genes are TRBV13 and TRBJ2-7; TRBD1 matches at 9 bases. The germline CDR1 and CDR2 sequences are PRHDT and FYEKMQ (reference sequence). This CDR3 comprises 17 residues. The ends lost 4 bases at V and 4 bases at J; junction bases unmatched: 14.

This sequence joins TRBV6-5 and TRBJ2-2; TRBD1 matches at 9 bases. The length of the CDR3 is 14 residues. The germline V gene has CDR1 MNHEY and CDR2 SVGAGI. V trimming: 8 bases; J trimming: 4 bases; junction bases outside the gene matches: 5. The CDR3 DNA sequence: TGTGCCAGCGTGGACAGGGGACGCACCGGGGAGCTGTTTTTT. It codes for CASVDRGRTGELFF.

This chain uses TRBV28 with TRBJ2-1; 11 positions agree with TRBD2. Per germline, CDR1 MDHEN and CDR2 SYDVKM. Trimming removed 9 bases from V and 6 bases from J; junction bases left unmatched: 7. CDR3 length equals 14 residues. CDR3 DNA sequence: TGTGCCAGTCAACTAGCGGGAGAACTCAATGAGCAGTTCTTC. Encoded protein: CASQLAGELNEQFF. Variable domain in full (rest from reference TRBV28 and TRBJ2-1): DVKVTQSSRYLVKRTGEKVFLECVQDMDHENMFWYRQDPGLGLRLIYFSYDVKMKEKGDIPEGYSVSREKKERFSLILESASTNQTSMYLCASQLAGELNEQFFGPGTRLTVL.

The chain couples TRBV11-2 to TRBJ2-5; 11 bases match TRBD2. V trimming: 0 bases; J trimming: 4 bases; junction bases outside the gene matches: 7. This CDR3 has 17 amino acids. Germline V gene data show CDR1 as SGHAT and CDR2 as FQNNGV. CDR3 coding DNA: TGTGCCAGCAGCTTAGAAAGGGGTAGCGGGAGGGGAGAGACCCAGTACTTC. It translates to CASSLERGSGRGETQYF. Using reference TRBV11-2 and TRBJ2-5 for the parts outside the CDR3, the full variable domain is EAGVAQSPRYKIIEKRQSVAFWCNPISGHATLYWYQQILGQGPKLLIQFQNNGVVDDSQLPKDRFSAERLKGVDSTLKIQPAKLEDSAVYLCASSLERGSGRGETQYFGPGTRLLVL.

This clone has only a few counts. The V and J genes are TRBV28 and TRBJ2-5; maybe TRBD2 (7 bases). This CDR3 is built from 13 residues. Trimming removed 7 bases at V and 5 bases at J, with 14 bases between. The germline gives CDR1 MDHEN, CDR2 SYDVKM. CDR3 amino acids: CASTVGGGETQYF. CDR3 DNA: TGTGCCAGCACTGTGGGGGGGGGCGAGACCCAGTACTTC. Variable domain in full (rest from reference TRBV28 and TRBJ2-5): DVKVTQSSRYLVKRTGEKVFLECVQDMDHENMFWYRQDPGLGLRLIYFSYDVKMKEKGDIPEGYSVSREKKERFSLILESASTNQTSMYLCASTVGGGETQYFGPGTRLLVL.

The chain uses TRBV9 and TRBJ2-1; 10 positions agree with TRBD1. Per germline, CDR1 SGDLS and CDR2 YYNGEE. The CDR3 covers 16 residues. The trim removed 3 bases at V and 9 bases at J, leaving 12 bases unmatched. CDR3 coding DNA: TGTGCCAGCAGCGAAAATCGGGGACAGGGGTCGATTGAGCAGTTCTTC. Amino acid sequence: CASSENRGQGSIEQFF.

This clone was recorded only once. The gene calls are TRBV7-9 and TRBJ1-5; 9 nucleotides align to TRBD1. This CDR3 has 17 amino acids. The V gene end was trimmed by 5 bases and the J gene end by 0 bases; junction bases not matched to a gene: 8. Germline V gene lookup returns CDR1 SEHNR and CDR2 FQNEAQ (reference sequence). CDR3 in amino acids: CASSDYTGGYSNQPQHF. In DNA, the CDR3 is TGTGCCAGCAGCGACTATACAGGGGGCTATAGCAATCAGCCCCAGCATTTT.

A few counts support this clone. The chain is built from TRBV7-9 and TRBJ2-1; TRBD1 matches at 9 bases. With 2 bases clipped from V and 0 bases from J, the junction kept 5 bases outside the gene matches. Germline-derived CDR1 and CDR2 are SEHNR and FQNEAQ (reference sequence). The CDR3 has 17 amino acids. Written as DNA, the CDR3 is TGTGCCAGCAGCTTAATAGAGGGACAGGGCTCCTACAATGAGCAGTTCTTC. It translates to CASSLIEGQGSYNEQFF.

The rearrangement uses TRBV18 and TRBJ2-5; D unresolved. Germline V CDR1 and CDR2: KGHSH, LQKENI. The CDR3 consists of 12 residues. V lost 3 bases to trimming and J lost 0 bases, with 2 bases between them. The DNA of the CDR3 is TGTGCCAGCTCACCCAACCAAGAGACCCAGTACTTC. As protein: CASSPNQETQYF.

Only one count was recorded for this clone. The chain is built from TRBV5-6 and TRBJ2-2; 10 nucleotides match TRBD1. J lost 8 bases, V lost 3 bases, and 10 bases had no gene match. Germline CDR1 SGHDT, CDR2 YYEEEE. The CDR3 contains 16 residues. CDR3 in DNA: TGTGCCAGCAGCTCACGGGACAGGGGCCGGGGAGGGGAGCTGTTTTTT. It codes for CASSSRDRGRGGELFF.

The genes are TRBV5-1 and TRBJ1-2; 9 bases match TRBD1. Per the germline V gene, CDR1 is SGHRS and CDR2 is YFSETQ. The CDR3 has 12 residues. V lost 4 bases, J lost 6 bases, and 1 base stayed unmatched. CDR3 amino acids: CASSRDRDGYTF. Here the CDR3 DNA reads TGCGCCAGCAGCAGGGACAGGGATGGCTACACCTTC.

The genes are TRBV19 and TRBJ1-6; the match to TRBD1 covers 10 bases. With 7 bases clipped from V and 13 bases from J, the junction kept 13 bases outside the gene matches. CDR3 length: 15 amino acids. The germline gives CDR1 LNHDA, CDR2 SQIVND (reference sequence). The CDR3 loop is CASTPRQGAFLPLHF. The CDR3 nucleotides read TGTGCCAGTACCCCTAGACAGGGGGCGTTTTTGCCCCTCCACTTT.

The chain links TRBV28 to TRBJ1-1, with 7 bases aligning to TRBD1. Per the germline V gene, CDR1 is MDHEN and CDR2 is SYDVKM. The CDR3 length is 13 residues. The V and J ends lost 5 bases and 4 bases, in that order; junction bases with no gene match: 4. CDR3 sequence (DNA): TGTGCCAGCAGTCAGGGGGGAGGCACTGAAGCTTTCTTT. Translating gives CASSQGGGTEAFF.

For the CDR3, the DNA is TGCGCCAGCAGCTTGGCCTGGGACAGGGTCGTGAGCGGGGAGCTGTTTTTT. This translates into CASSLAWDRVVSGELFF. V and J are TRBV5-1 and TRBJ2-2, with TRBD1 matching over 9 bases. The CDR3 consists of 17 residues. The ends lost 0 bases at V and 7 bases at J; junction bases unmatched: 10. Germline CDR1 is SGHRS and CDR2 is YFSETQ.

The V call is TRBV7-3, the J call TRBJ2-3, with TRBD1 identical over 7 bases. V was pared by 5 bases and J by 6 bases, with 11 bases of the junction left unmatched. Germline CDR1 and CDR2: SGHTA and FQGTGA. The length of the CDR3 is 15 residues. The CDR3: CASSPRDSSKDTQYF. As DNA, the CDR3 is TGTGCCAGCAGCCCCAGGGACAGTTCCAAGGATACGCAGTATTTT.

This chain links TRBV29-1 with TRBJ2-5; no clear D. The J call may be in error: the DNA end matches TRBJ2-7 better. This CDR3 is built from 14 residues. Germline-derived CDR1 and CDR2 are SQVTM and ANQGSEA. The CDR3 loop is CSVAYFPSSYEQYF. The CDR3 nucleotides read TGCAGCGTTGCCTACTTCCCGAGCTCCTACGAGCAGTACTTC.

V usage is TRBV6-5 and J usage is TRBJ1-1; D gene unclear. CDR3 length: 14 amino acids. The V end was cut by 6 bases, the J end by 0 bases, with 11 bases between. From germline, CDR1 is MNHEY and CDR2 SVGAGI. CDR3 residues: CASSQRHLNTEAFF. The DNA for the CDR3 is TGTGCCAGCAGCCAGCGCCACTTGAACACTGAAGCTTTCTTT.

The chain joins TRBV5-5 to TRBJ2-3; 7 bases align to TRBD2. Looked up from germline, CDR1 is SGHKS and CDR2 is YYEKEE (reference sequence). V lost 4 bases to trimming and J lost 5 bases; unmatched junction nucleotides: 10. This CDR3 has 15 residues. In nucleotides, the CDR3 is TGTGCCAGCAGCCTGGGCGGAGGGGAGGGAGATACGCAGTATTTT. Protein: CASSLGGGEGDTQYF.

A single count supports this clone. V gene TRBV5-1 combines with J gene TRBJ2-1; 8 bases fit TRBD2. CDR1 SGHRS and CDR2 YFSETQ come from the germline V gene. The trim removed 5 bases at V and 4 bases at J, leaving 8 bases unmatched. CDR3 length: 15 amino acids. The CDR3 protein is CASRETSGNYNEQFF. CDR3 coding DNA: TGCGCCAGCAGGGAAACTAGCGGAAATTACAATGAGCAGTTCTTC.